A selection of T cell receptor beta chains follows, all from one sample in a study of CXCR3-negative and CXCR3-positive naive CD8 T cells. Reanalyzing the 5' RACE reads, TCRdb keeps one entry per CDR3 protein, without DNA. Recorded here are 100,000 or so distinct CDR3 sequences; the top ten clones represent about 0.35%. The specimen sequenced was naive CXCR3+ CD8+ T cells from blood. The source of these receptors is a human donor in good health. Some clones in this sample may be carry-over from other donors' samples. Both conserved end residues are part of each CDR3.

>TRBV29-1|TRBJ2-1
CSVEGGDQNNEQFF
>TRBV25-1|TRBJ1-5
CASSEQGNQPQHF
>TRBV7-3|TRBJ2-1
CASSLSPIYKEQFF
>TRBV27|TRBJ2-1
CASSFSLGLSLSEQFF
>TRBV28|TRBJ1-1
CASSLQGMNTEAFF
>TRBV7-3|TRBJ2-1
CASSFSSGSYEQFF
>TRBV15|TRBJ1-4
CATSPITDLAGEKLFF
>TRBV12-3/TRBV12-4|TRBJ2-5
CASAGGGGAQETQYF
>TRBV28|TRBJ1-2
CASSLDTNYGYTF
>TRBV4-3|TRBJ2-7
CASSQDINGQEGYEQYF
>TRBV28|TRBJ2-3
CASSLGDSTDTQYF
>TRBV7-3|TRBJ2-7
CASSGGGFFDEQFF
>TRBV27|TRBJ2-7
CASSLSSLPYEQYF
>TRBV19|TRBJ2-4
CASRLGSGKNIQYF
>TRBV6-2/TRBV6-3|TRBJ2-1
CASSLPSGGADEQFF
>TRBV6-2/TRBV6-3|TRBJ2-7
CASTGPRAGGAYEQYF
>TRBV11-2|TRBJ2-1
CASSLIGSWSSYNEQFF
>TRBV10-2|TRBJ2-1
CASAEGVMTNEQFF
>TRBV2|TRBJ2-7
CASGERAGLYEQYF
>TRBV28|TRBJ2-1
CASSLSIGLYNEQFF
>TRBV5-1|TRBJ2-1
CASSDGLAGVWGNEQFF
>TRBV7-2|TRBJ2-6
CASSSVGYSGANVLTF
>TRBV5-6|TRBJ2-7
CASSFRVEVTYEQYF
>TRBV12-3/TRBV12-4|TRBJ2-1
CASTDGHLVGSNEQFF
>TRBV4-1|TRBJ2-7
CASSQVEVTYEQYF
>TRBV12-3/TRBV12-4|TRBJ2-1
CASKAGVYVNEQFF
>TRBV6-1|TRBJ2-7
CASSELQGNYEQYF
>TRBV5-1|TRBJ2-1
CASRKDRGFNEQFF
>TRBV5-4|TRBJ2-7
CASSLVVADEQYF
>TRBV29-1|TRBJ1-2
CSAHQVEGYGYTF
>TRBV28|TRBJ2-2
CASRPGTGATGELFF
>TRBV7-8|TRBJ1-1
CASSLGRYTEAFF
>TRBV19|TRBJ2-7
CASSEVASPDYEQYF
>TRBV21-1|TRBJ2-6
CASSKGTSAYRVSTGANVLTF
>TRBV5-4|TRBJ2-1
CASSLERTDNEQFF
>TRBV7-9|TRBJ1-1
CASSSRWGGLNTEAFF
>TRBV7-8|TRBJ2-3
CASSDWTDTQYF
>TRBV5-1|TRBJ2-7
CASSSWTGQLEYEQYF
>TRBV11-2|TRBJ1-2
CASSLVQSYGYTF
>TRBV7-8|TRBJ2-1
CASSSEGRNEQFF
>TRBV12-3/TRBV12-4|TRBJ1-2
CASSLGPGTHYGYTF
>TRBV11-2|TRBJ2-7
CASSPRDRGISYEQYF
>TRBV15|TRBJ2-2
CATSRDGRVSGELFF
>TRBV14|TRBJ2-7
CASSHLGLVGGEGYEQYF
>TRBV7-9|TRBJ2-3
CAWGLATSEAQYF
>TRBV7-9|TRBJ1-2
CASSSQGEWGYTF
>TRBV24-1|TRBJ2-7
CATSAPGMTGASHEQYF
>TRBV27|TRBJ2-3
CASSLSGLAGGTDTQYF
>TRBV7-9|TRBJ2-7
CASSRTAEYEQYF
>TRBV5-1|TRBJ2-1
CASSSREGNEQFF
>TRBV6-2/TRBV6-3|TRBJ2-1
CASSYVSSYNEQFF
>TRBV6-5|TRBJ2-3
CASSYLRGGRDTQYF
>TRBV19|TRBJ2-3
CASTVVGGVDTQYF
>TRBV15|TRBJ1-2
CATSRYRGGNGYTF
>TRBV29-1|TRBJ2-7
CSVVTGVTYEQYF